The rows below give T cell receptor beta chains drawn from one sample of a study of T cell responses to AZD1222 COVID-19 vaccine. Clones were read by immunoSEQ multiplex PCR, and TCRdb kept only the in-frame ones, dropping some. The table includes about 200,000 clones, almost 90% detected once. Here the sequenced sample was peripheral blood, taken on day 0 of AZD1222 vaccination. The receptors shown here come from an adult in good health. The CDR3 runs from the conserved cysteine through the conserved F or W. The D gene is left open where the match is weak. Rows give clone size only sometimes, using once, few, many, or a class for an expanded clone.

abundance: NA; d_gene: NA; v_gene: TRBV19; CDR3aa: CASSMVLVGANVLTF
abundance: NA; d_gene: NA; v_gene: TRBV27; CDR3aa: CASSTRAGDTGELFF
abundance: NA; d_gene: NA; v_gene: TRBV6-5; CDR3aa: CASSPWGQEQYF
abundance: NA; d_gene: NA; v_gene: TRBV5-1; CDR3aa: CASSPGSSYEQYF
abundance: NA; d_gene: NA; v_gene: TRBV5-5; CDR3aa: CASSLAVAANYGYTF
abundance: NA; d_gene: TRBD1; v_gene: TRBV30; CDR3aa: CASSGGEGYTF
abundance: NA; d_gene: NA; v_gene: TRBV24-1; CDR3aa: CATSPGGAGELFF
abundance: NA; d_gene: NA; v_gene: TRBV9; CDR3aa: CASSAGRGAPNEKLFF
abundance: NA; d_gene: NA; v_gene: TRBV6-2/TRBV6-3; CDR3aa: CASSRDGSSYEQYF
abundance: NA; d_gene: NA; v_gene: TRBV7-2; CDR3aa: CASSPSGPGDSPLHF
abundance: NA; d_gene: NA; v_gene: TRBV28; CDR3aa: CASSFRQEAFF
abundance: NA; d_gene: NA; v_gene: TRBV6-2/TRBV6-3; CDR3aa: CASSDDWGVRREGYTF
abundance: NA; d_gene: NA; v_gene: TRBV11-2; CDR3aa: CASSSGEVHNEQFF
abundance: NA; d_gene: TRBD2; v_gene: TRBV2; CDR3aa: CASSGATGGTDTQYF
abundance: NA; d_gene: TRBD2; v_gene: TRBV7-3; CDR3aa: CASSQLAGHNEQFF
abundance: NA; d_gene: NA; v_gene: TRBV6-5; CDR3aa: CASSPRVRSGNTIYF
abundance: few; d_gene: NA; v_gene: TRBV7-9; CDR3aa: CASSLFGTSEAFF
abundance: NA; d_gene: TRBD1; v_gene: TRBV5-5; CDR3aa: CASSLGQGVSSGNTIYF
abundance: NA; d_gene: NA; v_gene: TRBV19; CDR3aa: CASTRAVRTGELFF
abundance: NA; d_gene: NA; v_gene: TRBV2; CDR3aa: CASSEVGPPYEQYF
abundance: NA; d_gene: TRBD1; v_gene: TRBV2; CDR3aa: CASSGLDRVVDNEQFF
abundance: NA; d_gene: NA; v_gene: TRBV23-1; CDR3aa: CASRQGRHEQFF
abundance: NA; d_gene: TRBD1; v_gene: TRBV5-4; CDR3aa: CASSLGGDRDAYYGYTF
abundance: NA; d_gene: NA; v_gene: TRBV5-1; CDR3aa: CASSLEGDEANYGYTF
abundance: NA; d_gene: TRBD1; v_gene: TRBV6-5; CDR3aa: CASSRQGKSGNTIYF
abundance: NA; d_gene: NA; v_gene: TRBV5-4; CDR3aa: CASSIDRLASTDTQYF